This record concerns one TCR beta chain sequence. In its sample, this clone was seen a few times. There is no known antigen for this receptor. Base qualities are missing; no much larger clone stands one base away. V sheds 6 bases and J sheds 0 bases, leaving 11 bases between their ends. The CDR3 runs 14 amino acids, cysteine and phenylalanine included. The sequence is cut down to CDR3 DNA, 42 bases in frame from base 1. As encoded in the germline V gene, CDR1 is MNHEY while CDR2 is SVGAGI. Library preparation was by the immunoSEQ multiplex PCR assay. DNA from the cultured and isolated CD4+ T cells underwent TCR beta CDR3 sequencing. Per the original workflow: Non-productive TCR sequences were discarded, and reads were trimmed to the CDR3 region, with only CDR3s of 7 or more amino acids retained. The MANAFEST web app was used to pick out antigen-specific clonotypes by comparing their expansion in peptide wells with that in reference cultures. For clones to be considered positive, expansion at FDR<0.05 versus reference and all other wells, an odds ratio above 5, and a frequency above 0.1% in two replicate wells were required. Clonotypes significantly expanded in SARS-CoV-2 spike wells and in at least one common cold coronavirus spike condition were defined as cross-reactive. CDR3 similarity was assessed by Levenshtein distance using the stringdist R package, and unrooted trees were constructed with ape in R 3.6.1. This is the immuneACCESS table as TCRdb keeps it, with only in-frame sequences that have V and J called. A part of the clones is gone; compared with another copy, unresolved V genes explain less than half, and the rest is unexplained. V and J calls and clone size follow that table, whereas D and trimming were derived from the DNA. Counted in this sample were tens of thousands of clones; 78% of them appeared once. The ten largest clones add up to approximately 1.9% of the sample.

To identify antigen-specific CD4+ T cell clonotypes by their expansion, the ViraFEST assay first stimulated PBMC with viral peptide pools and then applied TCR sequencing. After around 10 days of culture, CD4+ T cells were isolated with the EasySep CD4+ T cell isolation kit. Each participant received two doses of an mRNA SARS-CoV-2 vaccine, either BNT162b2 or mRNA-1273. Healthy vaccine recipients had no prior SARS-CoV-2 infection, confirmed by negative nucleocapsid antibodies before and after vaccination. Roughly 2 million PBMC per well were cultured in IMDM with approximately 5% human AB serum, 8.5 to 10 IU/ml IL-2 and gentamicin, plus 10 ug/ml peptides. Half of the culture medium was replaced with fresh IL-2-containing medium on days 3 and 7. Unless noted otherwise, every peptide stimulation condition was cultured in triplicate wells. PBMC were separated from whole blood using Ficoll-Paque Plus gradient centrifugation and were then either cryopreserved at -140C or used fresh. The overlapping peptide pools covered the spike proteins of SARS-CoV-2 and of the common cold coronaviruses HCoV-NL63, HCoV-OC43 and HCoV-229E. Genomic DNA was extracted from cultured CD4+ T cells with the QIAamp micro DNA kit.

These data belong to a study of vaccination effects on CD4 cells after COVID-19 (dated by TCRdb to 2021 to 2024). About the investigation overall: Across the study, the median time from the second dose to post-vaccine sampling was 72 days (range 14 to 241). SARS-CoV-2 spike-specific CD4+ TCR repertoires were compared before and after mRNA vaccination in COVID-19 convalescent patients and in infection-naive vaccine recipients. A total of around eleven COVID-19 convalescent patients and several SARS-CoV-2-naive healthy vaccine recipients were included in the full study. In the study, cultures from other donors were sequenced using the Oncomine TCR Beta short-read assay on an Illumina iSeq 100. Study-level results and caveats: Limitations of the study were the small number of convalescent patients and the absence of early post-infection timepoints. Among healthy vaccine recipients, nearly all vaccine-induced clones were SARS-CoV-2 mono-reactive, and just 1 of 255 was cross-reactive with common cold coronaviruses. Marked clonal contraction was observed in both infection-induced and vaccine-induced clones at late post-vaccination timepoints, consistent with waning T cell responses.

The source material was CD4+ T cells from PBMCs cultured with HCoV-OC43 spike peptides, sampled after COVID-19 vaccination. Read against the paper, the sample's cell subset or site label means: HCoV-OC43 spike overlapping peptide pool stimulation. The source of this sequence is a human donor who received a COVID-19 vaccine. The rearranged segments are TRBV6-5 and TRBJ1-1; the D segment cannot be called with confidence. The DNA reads TGTGCCAGCAGCGACCGACGAATGAACACTGAAGCTTTCTTT. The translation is CASSDRRMNTEAFF.